The source of this T cell receptor (beta chain) is a study of cytotoxic CD8 clonotypes in ibrutinib-treated CLL. Study summary: Partial response occurred in some 25 patients and complete response in 2; at median around 70 months, around 14 remained remitted and some 12 progressed. Mean yields were around 240,000 productive templates and over 85,000 productive rearrangements per sample. The study's findings and limits: Upon ibrutinib response clonality rose, and upon progression it fell back toward baseline.

V lost 6 bases and J lost 3, with 9 bases in between. CDR1 and CDR2 from the germline V gene are SNHLY and FYNNEI. CDR3 length equals 12 residues. Libraries were prepared by immunoSEQ multiplex PCR; TCRdb keeps only in-frame clonotypes and omits some of them. In the table there are approximately 130,000 clones, around 84% of which are singletons. Concerning this clone itself: As yet, its antigen is unknown.

The origin of this receptor is a human donor with chronic lymphocytic leukemia. The V gene is TRBV2, the J gene TRBJ2-7, with D perhaps TRBD1 (5 bases). Here the sequenced sample was PBMCs, taken after 24 months of ibrutinib treatment. The CDR3 protein is CASRDSYYEQYF. Written as DNA, the CDR3 is TGTGCCAGCAGAGACAGTTACTACGAGCAGTACTTC.